This T cell receptor (beta chain) was sequenced for a study of blood T cells in healthy people across ages. Study observations and caveats: The donors' CMV status was not determined, possibly confounding changes in expanded clonotypes.

This clonotype was seen only a few times. The target antigen is unknown. The CDR3 consists of 15 residues. Losses at the gene ends were 7 bases for V and 4 bases for J; bases not matched to a gene: 9. The germline V gene encodes CDR1 MNHEY and CDR2 SMNVEV (reference sequence). A J-beta primer mix and a sample-barcoded 5' primer were used in a second PCR of about 6 to 12 cycles. TCRdb re-analysed the 5' RACE reads in MiXCR, keeping a single row per CDR3 protein. This table holds some 290,000 distinct CDR3 sequences, 27% found once. V and J are TRBV27 and TRBJ2-1; 8 bases map to TRBD1. Sequencing used blood. This clonotype was sampled from a woman in her seventies in good health. The CDR3 region is CASKKQGGQYNEQFF. The CDR3 DNA is TGTGCCAGCAAAAAACAGGGGGGACAGTACAATGAGCAGTTCTTC.